Listed below are T cell receptor beta chains from one sample, sequenced in a study of blood T cell repertoires in COVID-19. Measured with immunoSEQ multiplex PCR; TCRdb has only the in-frame clones, and not every one. Here the sample spans approximately 200,000 clones, 85% being singletons. Sequenced sample: PBMCs or T cells enriched from blood (not recorded which). These TCRs come from a man in his forties who had recovered from COVID-19. Both conserved end residues are part of each CDR3. A D gene is named only where the DNA matches it firmly. The listing skips clone size in some rows; elsewhere it reads once, few, many or a size class.

len: 15; abundance: -; d_gene: TRBD2; j_gene: TRBJ2-2; v_gene: TRBV19; CDR3aa: CASSTSSGRTGELFF; CDR3nt: TGTGCCAGTAGTACCTCTAGCGGACGGACCGGGGAGCTGTTTTTT
len: 14; abundance: once; d_gene: -; j_gene: TRBJ2-2; v_gene: TRBV7-2; CDR3aa: CASSLVRNTGELFF; CDR3nt: TGTGCCAGCAGCTTAGTCAGGAACACCGGGGAGCTGTTTTTT
len: 12; abundance: -; d_gene: -; j_gene: TRBJ1-4; v_gene: TRBV28; CDR3aa: CASRRYNEKLFF; CDR3nt: TGTGCCAGCCGTCGGTATAATGAAAAACTGTTTTTT
len: 14; abundance: -; d_gene: -; j_gene: TRBJ1-4; v_gene: TRBV28; CDR3aa: CASSRQEINEKLFF; CDR3nt: TGTGCCAGCAGCCGACAGGAAATTAATGAAAAACTGTTTTTT
len: 15; abundance: -; d_gene: TRBD2; j_gene: TRBJ2-5; v_gene: TRBV9; CDR3aa: CASSVGLAGWETQYF; CDR3nt: TGTGCCAGCAGCGTAGGGCTAGCGGGGTGGGAGACCCAGTACTTC
len: 13; abundance: -; d_gene: -; j_gene: TRBJ2-3; v_gene: TRBV7-8; CDR3aa: CASSLLGTDTQYF; CDR3nt: TGTGCCAGCAGCTTATTAGGCACAGATACGCAGTATTTT
len: 12; abundance: -; d_gene: -; j_gene: TRBJ2-7; v_gene: TRBV7-9; CDR3aa: CASSLGGGEQYF; CDR3nt: TGTGCCAGCAGCTTGGGGGGAGGCGAGCAGTACTTC
len: 14; abundance: -; d_gene: -; j_gene: TRBJ1-1; v_gene: TRBV18; CDR3aa: CASSRAEMNTEAFF; CDR3nt: TGTGCCAGCTCACGGGCAGAAATGAACACTGAAGCTTTCTTT
len: 15; abundance: -; d_gene: -; j_gene: TRBJ1-2; v_gene: TRBV28; CDR3aa: CASSLYNRDNPGYTF; CDR3nt: TGTGCCAGCAGTCTCTACAATCGGGACAACCCAGGCTACACCTTC
len: 14; abundance: -; d_gene: -; j_gene: TRBJ1-1; v_gene: TRBV30; CDR3aa: CAWSRGRKNTEAFF; CDR3nt: TGTGCCTGGAGTAGAGGGAGGAAGAACACTGAAGCTTTCTTT
len: 17; abundance: -; d_gene: TRBD2; j_gene: TRBJ2-7; v_gene: TRBV5-8; CDR3aa: CASSLGTSGTYSYEQYF; CDR3nt: TGTGCCAGCAGCTTGGGGACTAGCGGGACCTACTCCTACGAGCAGTACTTC
len: 13; abundance: -; d_gene: -; j_gene: TRBJ1-4; v_gene: TRBV29-1; CDR3aa: CSVESSGREKLFF; CDR3nt: TGCAGCGTTGAGTCGTCGGGTAGGGAAAAACTGTTTTTT
len: 14; abundance: -; d_gene: TRBD1; j_gene: TRBJ2-7; v_gene: TRBV13; CDR3aa: CASSRGGSPYEQYF; CDR3nt: TGTGCCAGCAGCAGAGGGGGCAGCCCCTACGAGCAGTACTTC
len: 15; abundance: few; d_gene: TRBD1; j_gene: TRBJ1-1; v_gene: TRBV3-1/TRBV3-2; CDR3aa: CASSFPGTGADEAFF; CDR3nt: TGTGCCAGCAGCTTTCCCGGGACAGGGGCTGATGAAGCTTTCTTT
len: 14; abundance: once; d_gene: TRBD1; j_gene: TRBJ1-1; v_gene: TRBV10-3; CDR3aa: CAIRDRGLDTEAFF; CDR3nt: TGTGCCATCCGGGACAGGGGGCTGGACACTGAAGCTTTCTTT
len: 14; abundance: -; d_gene: -; j_gene: TRBJ2-1; v_gene: TRBV30; CDR3aa: CAWSALRLRNEQFF; CDR3nt: TGTGCCTGGAGTGCGCTCCGACTACGCAATGAGCAGTTCTTC
len: 14; abundance: -; d_gene: TRBD1; j_gene: TRBJ1-2; v_gene: TRBV6-5; CDR3aa: CASSYYETGGGYTF; CDR3nt: TGTGCCAGCAGTTATTATGAGACAGGGGGCGGCTACACCTTC
len: 14; abundance: -; d_gene: TRBD1; j_gene: TRBJ1-2; v_gene: TRBV19; CDR3aa: CASSIPDRGLGYTF; CDR3nt: TGTGCCAGTAGTATCCCTGACAGGGGGCTTGGCTACACCTTC
len: 10; abundance: -; d_gene: -; j_gene: TRBJ1-1; v_gene: TRBV5-1; CDR3aa: CASSDSEAFF; CDR3nt: TGCGCCAGCTCCGACAGTGAAGCTTTCTTT
len: 16; abundance: -; d_gene: TRBD2; j_gene: TRBJ2-2; v_gene: TRBV2; CDR3aa: CANLGTSGSGTGELFF; CDR3nt: TGTGCCAACCTAGGGACTAGCGGGAGCGGTACCGGGGAGCTGTTTTTT
len: 16; abundance: -; d_gene: -; j_gene: TRBJ1-5; v_gene: TRBV28; CDR3aa: CASTRGGLGSNQPQHF; CDR3nt: TGTGCCAGCACAAGGGGAGGGTTAGGGAGCAATCAGCCCCAGCATTTT
len: 15; abundance: -; d_gene: -; j_gene: TRBJ2-5; v_gene: TRBV29-1; CDR3aa: CSVYFGEEFQETQYF; CDR3nt: -
len: 16; abundance: -; d_gene: TRBD1; j_gene: TRBJ1-6; v_gene: TRBV4-1; CDR3aa: CASSPYRQGDNSPLHF; CDR3nt: TGCGCCAGCAGCCCGTACCGACAGGGGGATAATTCACCCCTCCACTTT
len: 13; abundance: -; d_gene: -; j_gene: TRBJ1-1; v_gene: TRBV13; CDR3aa: CASSFRGNTEAFF; CDR3nt: TGTGCCAGCAGCTTCAGGGGGAACACTGAAGCTTTCTTT
len: 15; abundance: -; d_gene: TRBD2; j_gene: TRBJ2-7; v_gene: TRBV19; CDR3aa: CASSLSGSSFYEQYF; CDR3nt: TGTGCCAGTAGTTTAAGCGGGAGTTCCTTCTACGAGCAGTACTTC
len: 14; abundance: -; d_gene: TRBD1; j_gene: TRBJ1-5; v_gene: TRBV5-5; CDR3aa: CASSLGQGFQPQHF; CDR3nt: TGTGCCAGCAGCTTGGGACAGGGATTTCAGCCCCAGCATTTT
len: 16; abundance: -; d_gene: TRBD1; j_gene: TRBJ1-2; v_gene: TRBV3-1/TRBV3-2; CDR3aa: CASSRTRQGRNYGYTF; CDR3nt: TGTGCCAGCAGCCGCACTCGACAGGGGCGAAACTATGGCTACACCTTC
len: 16; abundance: -; d_gene: TRBD2; j_gene: TRBJ2-7; v_gene: TRBV27; CDR3aa: CASSPRSAGGPDEQYF; CDR3nt: TGTGCCAGCAGCCCTAGGTCCGCGGGAGGGCCCGACGAGCAGTACTTC